Here is one T cell receptor (beta chain) with its context. The data were produced by immunoSEQ multiplex PCR, yet TCRdb's version contains in-frame clones alone and is incomplete. The data show about 270,000 clones, around 87% seen once. This entry belongs to a study of blood T cell repertoires in COVID-19. The V gene lost 5 bases and the J gene lost 0 bases, with 21 bases spanning the gap. The CDR3 spans 18 residues. CDR1 and CDR2 from the germline V gene are SGDLS and YYNGEE. This TCR was recovered from a woman aged 45-65 years with acute or convalescent COVID-19. The V call is TRBV9, the J call TRBJ1-5, with D maybe TRBD1 (6 bases). Sequenced material: peripheral blood. In DNA form, the CDR3 reads TGTGCCAGCAGAAACGAACCGGGACATTTTGATAGCAATCAGCCCCAGCATTTT. The encoded protein is CASRNEPGHFDSNQPQHF.